This T cell receptor (beta chain) was identified in a study of low-dose radiotherapy and immunotherapy resistance in tumors. Background on the study: Treatment included intravenous cyclophosphamide dosed at 200 mg/m2 every two weeks, one day before radiation and immunotherapy.

Gene-specific TRAV and TRBV primers were used for first-strand cDNA, covering alpha and beta chains. TCR amplification ran 15 to 25 PCR cycles using constant-region and V-primer adapter primers. TCRdb re-called the reads through MiXCR, storing one row per CDR3 protein. Of roughly 54,000 distinct CDR3 sequences detected, around 25% appear once; the ten largest clones hold roughly 5.6%. The time point here: before trial treatment. Administered to the donors were nivolumab, ipilimumab, aspirin, low-dose cyclophosphamide and low-dose radiotherapy. Eligibility criteria specified advanced solid malignancies devoid of tumor-infiltrating lymphocytes. J lost 4 bases, V lost 3 bases, and 16 bases had no gene match. Germline CDR1 is SQVTM and CDR2 is ANQGSEA. This CDR3 has 18 residues.

This chain uses TRBV29-1 with TRBJ2-3; 10 bases line up with TRBD2. The source is a male donor with prostate cancer. The material was PBMCs, obtained before treatment. CDR3 residues: CSVDGLAGERYPPDTQYF. DNA of the CDR3: TGCAGCGTTGATGGTCTAGCGGGAGAGAGATACCCCCCAGATACGCAGTATTTT.